Here is one TCR beta chain with its context. What it binds is unknown. This record comes from a study of cytomegalovirus exposure and HLA in healthy donors. Study overall: A data release that came early held approximately 85 million unique TCRs from HLA-typed donors. The study, taken as a whole, reports: Reportedly, fewer N-insertions than the roughly 700-donor mean appeared in an Asian-associated ancestry cluster in a later analysis. The productive fraction for most TCR beta V segments was about 87% or about 30% in an earlier analysis.

PCR employed 60 Vbeta and 13 Jbeta primers. Method: immunoSEQ multiplex PCR; TCRdb's copy keeps in-frame clones and lacks some. The sample yields about 170,000 clones, over 60% seen once. The CDR3 extends over 14 amino acids. Germline CDR1 and CDR2: SGDLS and YYNGEE. The V end lost 3 bases, the J end lost 5 bases, and 11 bases lay between the germline ends. Sequencing used PBMCs. The TCR sequence derives from a woman between 45 and 65 years old in good health and CMV-seronegative. The chain recombines TRBV9 with TRBJ2-2, with D possibly TRBD1 on 6 matching bases. As DNA, the CDR3 is TGTGCCAGCAGCGCAGGGCAGGGGACCGGGGAGCTGTTTTTT. Its protein product is CASSAGQGTGELFF.